This T cell receptor (beta chain) comes out of a study of T cell responses to AZD1222 COVID-19 vaccine. Comments on this clone: The antigen is not known.

Germline CDR1 is MNHNS and CDR2 is SASEGT. Deletions cut 0 bases from V and 5 bases from J, with 5 bases between. The CDR3 contains 13 residues. Study observations and caveats: Breadth and depth of Spike-specific TCRs rose after two AZD1222 doses. Clonal diversity may have been underestimated, and the donors were mostly white British, with more females than males. It was only after the peak T cell response that any repertoires were sampled.

This table comes from immunoSEQ multiplex PCR, and its TCRdb copy is limited to in-frame clones, with some not included. The repertoire includes more than 95,000 clones, approximately 89% of them detected once, and 5% to 6% sits in the top ten. This TCR derives from an adult in good health. The rearrangement links TRBV6-1 to TRBJ2-1; D gene uncertain. Sequencing was performed on peripheral blood, taken on day 0 of AZD1222 vaccination. CDR3 in amino acids: CASSEALHNEQFF. For the CDR3, the DNA is TGTGCCAGCAGTGAAGCGCTTCACAATGAGCAGTTCTTC.